The 29 T cell receptor beta chains given below trace back to one sample, sequenced in a study of technical replicates of blood from several donors (dated by TCRdb to 2016 to 2017). Libraries were prepared through the immunoSEQ multiplex PCR assay. TCRdb provides this immuneACCESS table in a form limited to in-frame rearrangements. Some clones are lacking; in checked studies, under half of them reflect an unresolved V gene, and why the rest are absent is not known. The sample table contains around 68,000 clones; only one count was recorded for about 97% of them. Of the sample, 0.25% to 0.3% falls within the top ten clones. Input material: T cells isolated from PBMCs. The receptor source for this set is a human donor in good health.

The CDR3 loop reads CASSVAVANTGELFF. DNA of the CDR3: TGTGCCAGCAGCGTAGCGGTCGCGAACACCGGGGAGCTGTTTTTT. This chain uses TRBV9 with TRBJ2-2; D is uncertain. The V end lost 0 bases, the J end lost 0 bases, and 6 bases lay between the germline ends. This CDR3 contains 15 residues. The V gene's germline CDR1 is SGDLS and CDR2 YYNGEE.

The chain recombines TRBV19 with TRBJ2-7, with TRBD2 identical over 14 bases. The trim removed 3 bases at V and 5 bases at J, leaving 6 bases unmatched. The CDR3 sequence is 16 residues long. CDR1 and CDR2 from the germline V gene are LNHDA and SQIVND (reference sequence). CDR3 bases: TGTGCCAGTAGTATGACTAGCGGGAGGGCGAGGGACGAGCAGTACTTC. It codes for CASSMTSGRARDEQYF.

This chain joins TRBV4-3 and TRBJ2-7; 7 bases are a match to TRBD1. Unmatched junction bases numbered 3, after V lost 1 base and J lost 3 bases. The germline CDR1 and CDR2 sequences are LGHNA and YSLEER. The CDR3 is 14 residues long. The CDR3 loop reads CASSQGTGLYEQYF. DNA of the CDR3: TGCGCCAGCAGCCAAGGGACAGGACTCTACGAGCAGTACTTC.

V is TRBV5-4 and J is TRBJ2-2; 7 bases are shared with TRBD2. Germline V lookup: CDR1 SGHNT, CDR2 YYREEE (reference sequence). CDR3 length: 15 amino acids. The V segment lost 3 bases and the J segment 8 bases; nucleotides outside the gene matches: 10. CDR3 sequence (DNA): TGTGCCAGCAGCTGGCCCGAGCGGGACCCGGGGGAGCTGTTTTTT. It encodes CASSWPERDPGELFF. Looking up the rest from reference TRBV5-4 and TRBJ2-2 gives the full variable domain: ETGVTQSPTHLIKTRGQQVTLRCSSQSGHNTVSWYQQALGQGPQFIFQYYREEENGRGNFPPRFSGLQFPNYSSELNVNALELDDSALYLCASSWPERDPGELFFGEGSRLTVL.

V gene TRBV14 combines with J gene TRBJ2-1; 7 nucleotides line up with TRBD2. V lost 1 base and J lost 3; bases outside the gene matches: 9. Germline loops: CDR1 SGHDN, CDR2 FVKESK. The CDR3 runs to 17 residues. In DNA form, the CDR3 reads TGTGCCAGCAGCCAAGCAGGTGTAGCGGGTGGCTACAATGAGCAGTTCTTC. Its translation is CASSQAGVAGGYNEQFF.

This clone was seen just once. The chain links TRBV5-1 to TRBJ2-1; 8 bases align to TRBD2. The junction had 5 bases not matched to a gene; V was cut back by 5 bases and J by 7 bases. Germline lookup yields CDR1 SGHRS and CDR2 YFSETQ. This CDR3 is built from 13 residues. Here the CDR3 reads CASSLSGGNEQFF. CDR3 bases: TGCGCCAGCAGTTTGTCGGGGGGGAATGAGCAGTTCTTC.

V is TRBV9 and J is TRBJ2-1; the match to TRBD1 covers 9 bases. V shed 0 bases and J 12 bases; nucleotides not matched to a gene: 4. Germline lookup yields CDR1 SGDLS and CDR2 YYNGEE. CDR3 length: 13 amino acids. The CDR3 coding sequence is TGTGCCAGCAGCGTAGATGGGACAGGGACGCAGTTCTTC. This encodes CASSVDGTGTQFF. Looking up the rest from reference TRBV9 and TRBJ2-1 gives the full variable domain: DSGVTQTPKHLITATGQRVTLRCSPRSGDLSVYWYQQSLDQGLQFLIQYYNGEERAKGNILERFSAQQFPDLHSELNLSSLELGDSALYFCASSVDGTGTQFFGPGTRLTVL.

The chain links TRBV19 to TRBJ1-4; D not resolved. V dropped 2 bases and J dropped 8 bases, with 12 bases sitting between them. CDR1 and CDR2 from the germline V gene are LNHDA and SQIVND (reference sequence). The CDR3 is 14 residues long. This CDR3 is CASSINSPWEKLFF. The CDR3 coding sequence is TGTGCCAGTAGTATAAACAGCCCTTGGGAAAAACTGTTTTTT.

The V call is TRBV19, the J call TRBJ1-1; D is unclear. Deletions cut 4 bases from V and 2 bases from J, with 8 bases between. This CDR3 spans 13 amino acids. Germline loops: CDR1 LNHDA, CDR2 SQIVND (reference sequence). CDR3 residues: CASSRAVNTEAFF. In nucleotides, the CDR3 is TGTGCCAGTAGTAGGGCTGTAAACACTGAAGCTTTCTTT.

The chain recombines TRBV11-3 with TRBJ2-4; possibly TRBD2 for D (6 bases). V was shortened by 4 bases and J by 6 bases, with 10 bases between the two germline ends. CDR3 length: 13 residues. Germline V lookup: CDR1 SGHNT, CDR2 YENEEA. The CDR3 loop reads CASSSDSGNIQYF. The CDR3 DNA sequence: TGTGCCAGCAGCTCGGATAGCGGAAACATTCAGTACTTC.

The CDR3 DNA reads as TGTGCCAGCAGCCAAATGTGGACAGCCAGTAATCAGCCCCAGCATTTT. This translates into CASSQMWTASNQPQHF. The J gene is TRBJ1-5, the V gene TRBV7-8; a weak D match, TRBD1 (6 bases). There are 16 residues in the CDR3. V lost 5 bases to trimming and J lost 4 bases, with 18 bases between them. CDR1 is SGHVS and CDR2 is FQNEAQ in the germline V gene.

V usage is TRBV30 and J usage is TRBJ2-7; the D gene is possibly TRBD1 (5 bases). CDR1 and CDR2 from the germline V gene are GTSNPN and SVGIG (reference sequence). The CDR3 spans 12 residues. V was cut by 3 bases and J by 5 bases, with 11 bases left in between. The CDR3 loop reads CAWSDSEHEQYF. CDR3 in DNA: TGTGCCTGGAGCGACAGCGAACACGAGCAGTACTTC.

This sequence joins TRBV19 and TRBJ2-7; D is uncertain. V was pared by 4 bases and J by 5 bases, with 9 bases between. The CDR3 consists of 12 residues. CDR1 and CDR2 (germline): LNHDA, SQIVND (reference sequence). This CDR3 is CASSSPGHEQYF. CDR3 DNA sequence: TGTGCCAGTAGTAGCCCGGGTCACGAGCAGTACTTC.

The rearrangement links TRBV27 to TRBJ2-7; D possibly corresponds to TRBD2 (6 bases). There are 14 residues in the CDR3. The V and J ends lost 4 bases and 4 bases respectively, with 14 bases between them. Germline V gene sequence: CDR1 MNHEY, CDR2 SMNVEV (reference sequence). CDR3 DNA: TGTGCCAGCAGTTGGGCGGGGACGGGTTACGAGCAGTACTTC. Protein: CASSWAGTGYEQYF.

The chain employs TRBV4-3 and TRBJ2-5; 7 nucleotides agree with TRBD1. V lost 1 base, J lost 3 bases, and 8 bases stayed unmatched. The CDR3 is 16 amino acids. Germline V gene sequence: CDR1 LGHNA, CDR2 YSLEER. The CDR3 DNA sequence: TGCGCCAGCAGCCAAGCTCCGACAGGGAAAAAAGAGACCCAGTACTTC. Amino acid sequence: CASSQAPTGKKETQYF.

The rearrangement links TRBV28 to TRBJ1-2; 7 nucleotides align to TRBD1. V dropped 6 bases and J dropped 4; count of bases not matched to a gene: 8. Germline values: CDR1 MDHEN, CDR2 SYDVKM. The CDR3 spans 14 residues. Written as DNA, the CDR3 is TGTGCCAGCAGACCCCGACAGGGCGGCTATGGCTACACCTTC. Protein: CASRPRQGGYGYTF.

The genes are TRBV6-5 and TRBJ2-1; 8 bases match TRBD2. The length of the CDR3 is 15 residues. Germline V gene sequence: CDR1 MNHEY, CDR2 SVGAGI. The V segment lost 6 bases and the J segment 0 bases; nucleotides outside the gene matches: 4. Written as DNA, the CDR3 is TGTGCCAGCAGAAGCAGCGGGAGCTCCTACAATGAGCAGTTCTTC. The encoded protein is CASRSSGSSYNEQFF.

This chain links TRBV7-2 with TRBJ2-7; 9 nucleotides line up with TRBD1. The CDR3 is made up of 13 amino acids. The ends lost 1 base at V and 8 bases at J; junction bases unmatched: 3. CDR1 is SGHTA and CDR2 is FQGNSA in the germline V gene. CDR3 coding DNA: TGTGCCAGCAGCTTAGGCACAGGGGGCCAGCAGTACTTC. Encoded protein: CASSLGTGGQQYF.

This sequence joins TRBV19 and TRBJ1-1, with 8 bases lining up with TRBD1. This CDR3 has 15 amino acids. Germline values: CDR1 LNHDA, CDR2 SQIVND (reference sequence). V shed 5 bases and J 5 bases; nucleotides not matched to a gene: 10. The CDR3 reads CASSPDRQGRTEAFF. CDR3 DNA: TGTGCCAGTAGTCCCGACCGACAGGGGCGAACTGAAGCTTTCTTT.

The chain employs TRBV28 and TRBJ2-7; 9 bases are shared with TRBD1. This CDR3 is 12 amino acids long. Trimming at V came to 8 bases and at J to 5 bases, leaving 4 bases not matched to a gene. Germline V gene sequence: CDR1 MDHEN, CDR2 SYDVKM. Here the CDR3 reads CASRTGVDEQYF. The CDR3 nucleotides read TGTGCCAGCCGGACAGGGGTCGACGAGCAGTACTTC.

V usage is TRBV28 and J usage is TRBJ1-3; the D is unclear. The germline gives CDR1 MDHEN, CDR2 SYDVKM. V was cut by 11 bases and J by 4 bases, with 9 bases left in between. The CDR3 is 11 amino acids. CDR3 loop: CALRSGNTIYF. CDR3 in DNA: TGTGCCCTCCGGTCAGGAAACACCATATATTTT.

This sequence joins TRBV2 and TRBJ2-1; 8 bases fit TRBD2. The germline V gene encodes CDR1 SNHLY and CDR2 FYNNEI. Germline trimming cut 8 bases from V and 8 bases from J; bases unmatched to any gene: 11. There are 14 residues in the CDR3. CDR3 loop: CASLPGLGIYEQFF. The CDR3 nucleotides are TGTGCCAGCCTCCCGGGACTAGGCATTTATGAGCAGTTCTTC.

The genes are TRBV5-1 and TRBJ1-2, with D unresolved. V was cut by 1 base and J by 2 bases, with 6 bases left in between. This CDR3 has 13 residues. CDR1 and CDR2 from the germline V gene are SGHRS and YFSETQ. The CDR3 DNA reads as TGCGCCAGCAGCTTGACAGAGAACTATGGCTACACCTTC. It encodes CASSLTENYGYTF.

J is TRBJ2-1 and V is TRBV7-3; a possible D gene is TRBD1 (5 bases). The V and J ends lost 5 bases and 4 bases respectively, with 15 bases between them. Germline V gene data show CDR1 as SGHTA and CDR2 as FQGTGA. This CDR3 contains 15 residues. CDR3 DNA sequence: TGTGCCAGCAGCCGAATTTCGACAGCATACAATGAGCAGTTCTTC. Residues: CASSRISTAYNEQFF.

This clone was observed a single time. V is TRBV11-3 and J is TRBJ2-7, with TRBD2 identical over 9 bases. The CDR3 runs 15 residues. The germline V gene encodes CDR1 SGHNT and CDR2 YENEEA. The trim removed 3 bases at V and 5 bases at J, leaving 8 bases unmatched. The CDR3 loop is CASSFEREVEDEQYF. The CDR3 DNA reads TGTGCCAGCAGCTTTGAGCGGGAGGTGGAGGACGAGCAGTACTTC.

This clone was found once. J is TRBJ2-7 and V is TRBV7-9; 9 bases fit TRBD1. J lost 3 bases, V lost 0 bases, and 3 bases had no gene match. Germline V gene lookup returns CDR1 SEHNR and CDR2 FQNEAQ (reference sequence). The CDR3 spans 15 residues. CDR3 bases: TGTGCCAGCAGCTTAGCCAGGACAGGGGTCTACGAGCAGTACTTC. Amino acids: CASSLARTGVYEQYF.

The chain is built from TRBV2 and TRBJ1-2; D may be TRBD1 (5 bases). Trimming pared 4 bases from V and 4 bases from J, leaving 13 bases between. From germline, CDR1 is SNHLY and CDR2 FYNNEI. The CDR3 consists of 14 residues. CDR3 region: CASSGGSPFYGYTF. The CDR3 DNA reads as TGTGCCAGCAGTGGGGGCAGCCCCTTCTATGGCTACACCTTC. The full variable domain, rest sourced from reference TRBV2 and TRBJ1-2, is EPEVTQTPSHQVTQMGQEVILRCVPISNHLYFYWYRQILGQKVEFLVSFYNNEISEKSEIFDDQFSVERPDGSNFTLKIRSTKLEDSAMYFCASSGGSPFYGYTFGSGTRLTVV.

V is TRBV4-1 and J is TRBJ2-7, with D maybe TRBD1 (6 bases). CDR1 is MGHRA, CDR2 YSYEKL, per germline. With 1 base removed from V and 0 bases from J, the gap between germline ends came to 10 bases. The CDR3 length is 15 residues. The CDR3 reads CASSQAQGFSYEQYF. For the CDR3, the DNA is TGCGCCAGCAGCCAAGCTCAGGGGTTCTCCTACGAGCAGTACTTC.

The chain links TRBV10-3 to TRBJ1-2; TRBD1 aligns across 8 bases. CDR1 and CDR2 (germline): ENHRY, SYGVKD. The J segment lost 4 bases and the V segment lost 2 bases, leaving 6 bases of the junction unmatched. This CDR3 has 15 residues. CDR3 nucleotide sequence: TGTGCCATCAGTGAGGGGACAGGAGACCTCTATGGCTACACCTTC. Translated, it gives CAISEGTGDLYGYTF.